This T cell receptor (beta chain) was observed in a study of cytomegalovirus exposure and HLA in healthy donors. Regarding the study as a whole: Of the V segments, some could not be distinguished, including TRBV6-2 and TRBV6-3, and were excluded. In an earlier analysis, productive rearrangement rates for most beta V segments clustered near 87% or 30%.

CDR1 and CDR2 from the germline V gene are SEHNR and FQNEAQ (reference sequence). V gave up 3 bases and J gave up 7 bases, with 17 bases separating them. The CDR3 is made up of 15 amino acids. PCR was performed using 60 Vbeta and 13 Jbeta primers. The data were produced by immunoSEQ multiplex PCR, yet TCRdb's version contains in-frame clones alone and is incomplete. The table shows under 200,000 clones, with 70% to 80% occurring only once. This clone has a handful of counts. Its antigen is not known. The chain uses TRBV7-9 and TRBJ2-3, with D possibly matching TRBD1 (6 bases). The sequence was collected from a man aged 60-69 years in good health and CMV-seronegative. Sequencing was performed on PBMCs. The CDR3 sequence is CASSFPDSGPNTQYF. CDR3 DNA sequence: TGTGCCAGCAGCTTCCCGGACAGTGGACCCAATACGCAGTATTTT.